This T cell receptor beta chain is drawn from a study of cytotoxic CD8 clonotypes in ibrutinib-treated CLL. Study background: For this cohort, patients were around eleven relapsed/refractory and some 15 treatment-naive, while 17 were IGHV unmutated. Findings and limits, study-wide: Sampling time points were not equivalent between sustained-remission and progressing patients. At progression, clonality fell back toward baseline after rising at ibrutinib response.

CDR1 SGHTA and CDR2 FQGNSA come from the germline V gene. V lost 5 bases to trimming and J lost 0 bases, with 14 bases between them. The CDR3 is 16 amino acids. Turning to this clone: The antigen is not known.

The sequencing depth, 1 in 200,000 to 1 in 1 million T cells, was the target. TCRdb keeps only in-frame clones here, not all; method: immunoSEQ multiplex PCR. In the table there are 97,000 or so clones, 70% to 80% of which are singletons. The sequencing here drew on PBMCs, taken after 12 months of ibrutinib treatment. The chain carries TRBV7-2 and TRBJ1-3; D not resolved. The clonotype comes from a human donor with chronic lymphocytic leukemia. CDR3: CASSKGPTSSGNTIYF. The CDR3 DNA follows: TGTGCCAGCAGCAAAGGACCGACGAGCTCTGGAAACACCATATATTTT. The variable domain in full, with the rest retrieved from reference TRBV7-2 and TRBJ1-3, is GAGVSQSPSNKVTEKGKDVELRCDPISGHTALYWYRQSLGQGLEFLIYFQGNSAPDKSGLPSDRFSAERTGGSVSTLTIQRTQQEDSAVYLCASSKGPTSSGNTIYFGEGSWLTVV.